The 25 T cell receptor beta chains reported below all come from one sample, sequenced in a study of response to subunit inactivated influenza vaccine. Using its own MiXCR run on the RT-PCR reads, TCRdb lists one record per CDR3 protein. The data contain about 650,000 distinct CDR3 sequences, 14% of them seen just once; the ten biggest clones take up 6.5% to 8%. This material consisted of PBMCs from blood, taken around 15 days before vaccination. The receptors shown here come from a man between 50 and 59 years old who received an inactivated influenza vaccine.

This chain uses TRBV6-1 with TRBJ1-5; 7 bases match TRBD1. In germline, CDR1 is MNHNS, CDR2 SASEGT. J was trimmed by 7 bases and V by 7 bases; bases with no gene match: 7. The CDR3 is made up of 13 amino acids. CDR3 amino acids: CASTQGVSQPQHF. The CDR3 DNA follows: TGTGCCAGCACCCAGGGGGTTTCGCAGCCCCAGCATTTT.

V is TRBV4-2 and J is TRBJ2-1; D perhaps matches TRBD2 (7 bases). The CDR3 sequence is 13 residues long. Deletions cut 5 bases from V and 8 bases from J, with 13 bases between. Germline CDR1 is LGHNA and CDR2 is YNFKEQ. CDR3 DNA sequence: TGTGCCAGCAGCAGGCCGGGGGGCTATGAGCAGTTCTTC. Amino acid sequence: CASSRPGGYEQFF.

A few counts support this clonotype. The CDR3 is CASSRFGGPEPPNTGELFF. As DNA, the CDR3 is TGTGCCAGCTCCCGGTTCGGAGGGCCTGAACCCCCGAACACCGGGGAGCTGTTTTTT. This chain connects TRBV18 to TRBJ2-2; D perhaps matches TRBD2 (6 bases). V dropped 6 bases and J dropped 0 bases, with 23 bases sitting between them. Germline CDR1 KGHSH, CDR2 LQKENI. This CDR3 region has 19 residues.

This clonotype has a handful of counts. The J gene is TRBJ2-2, the V gene TRBV10-3; possibly TRBD1 for D (6 bases). CDR1 and CDR2 from the germline V gene are ENHRY and SYGVKD. With 4 bases removed from V and 0 bases from J, the gap between germline ends came to 12 bases. The CDR3 runs to 16 residues. DNA of the CDR3: TGTGCCATCAGTGGACAGGCTTTGGCGAACACCGGGGAGCTGTTTTTT. Translation: CAISGQALANTGELFF.

This clonotype was picked up many times. The chain carries TRBV5-1 and TRBJ2-1; TRBD2 aligns across 8 bases. CDR1 and CDR2 (germline): SGHRS, YFSETQ. This CDR3 comprises 16 residues. Trimming at V came to 1 base and at J to 0 bases, leaving 3 bases not matched to a gene. In DNA form, the CDR3 reads TGCGCCAGCAGCTTGACGGGGGGGAGCTCCTACAATGAGCAGTTCTTC. It translates to CASSLTGGSSYNEQFF.

This clonotype was seen a handful of times. J is TRBJ2-5 and V is TRBV24-1; possibly TRBD1 or TRBD2 for D (5 bases each). Trimming stripped 0 bases from V and 2 bases from J, with 12 bases between. Germline CDR1 reads KGHDR; CDR2 reads SFDVKD. This CDR3 is 16 amino acids long. The DNA for the CDR3 is TGTGCCACCAGTGATTTGGCCTCGGGGCGGCAAGAGACCCAGTACTTC. It encodes CATSDLASGRQETQYF.

This sequence joins TRBV20-1 and TRBJ2-5, with 10 bases aligning to TRBD2. V trimming: 6 bases; J trimming: 5 bases; junction bases outside the gene matches: 18. The germline CDR1 and CDR2 sequences are DFQATT and SNEGSKA (reference sequence). This CDR3 comprises 17 residues. In DNA, the CDR3 is TGCAGTGCAACCACCACTTGGACTAGCGGAGACGTGGAGACCCAGTACTTC. Its protein is CSATTTWTSGDVETQYF.

V usage is TRBV4-1 and J usage is TRBJ2-7; 9 bases match TRBD1. Per germline, CDR1 MGHRA and CDR2 YSYEKL. V lost 2 bases and J lost 2; bases outside the gene matches: 7. This CDR3 is 16 amino acids long. CDR3 sequence: CASSQQTGQGTYEQYF. CDR3 sequence (DNA): TGCGCCAGCAGCCAACAAACAGGACAGGGGACCTACGAGCAGTACTTC.

V gene TRBV27 combines with J gene TRBJ2-7; 9 nucleotides agree with TRBD1. CDR3 length: 15 residues. Per germline, CDR1 MNHEY and CDR2 SMNVEV (reference sequence). J was trimmed by 5 bases and V by 5 bases; bases with no gene match: 10. The CDR3 sequence is CASSPMTGGSDEQYF. The CDR3, as DNA: TGTGCCAGCAGTCCGATGACAGGGGGTAGTGACGAGCAGTACTTC.

This clonotype was seen more than once but under ten times. V usage is TRBV4-3 and J usage is TRBJ2-7; D remains ambiguous. Trimming took off 0 bases at V and 1 base at J, with 13 bases between the two ends. This CDR3 is built from 16 residues. CDR1 is LGHNA, CDR2 YSLEER, per germline. The CDR3 sequence is CASSQDLWAESYEQYF. The CDR3 region has the DNA TGCGCCAGCAGCCAAGATTTATGGGCAGAATCCTACGAGCAGTACTTC.

The CDR3 region is CASSPAGGLSYNEQFF. Written as DNA, the CDR3 is TGTGCCAGCAGCCCTGCAGGGGGGCTCTCCTACAATGAGCAGTTCTTC. V is TRBV7-9 and J is TRBJ2-1; weak D call: TRBD1 (7 bases). Deletions cut 5 bases from V and 0 bases from J, with 14 bases between. This CDR3 contains 16 residues. CDR1 is SEHNR, CDR2 FQNEAQ, per germline (reference sequence).

Concerning this clonotype itself: A clone one base away is much larger, so this may be a read error. The gene calls are TRBV20-1 and TRBJ2-2, with TRBD2 matching over 10 bases. The CDR3 spans 15 residues. Germline assignment: CDR1 DFQATT and CDR2 SNEGSKA (reference sequence). The chain's CDR3 is CCARASGGFTGELFF. Written as DNA, the CDR3 is TGCTGTGCTAGAGCTAGCGGGGGATTTACCGGGGAGCTGTTTTTT.

This clonotype came up a few times. One end of the junction is discordant with germline, which a read error may explain. V and J are TRBV29-1 and TRBJ1-2, with 9 bases fitting TRBD1. Germline lookup yields CDR1 SQVTM and CDR2 ANQGSEA. This CDR3 region has 13 residues. The CDR3 coding sequence is TGCAGCGCTAGGGACAGGGTAAACTATGGCCACACCTTC. Translation: CSARDRVNYGHTF.

This clonotype was detected only a few times. The chain has TRBV2 and TRBJ2-7; D might be TRBD1 or TRBD2, each matching 5 bases. The germline V and J ends were trimmed by 7 bases and 7 bases, with 14 bases remaining between them. The CDR3 is 12 residues long. Germline V lookup: CDR1 SNHLY, CDR2 FYNNEI. This chain's CDR3 is CASTLAGREQYF. In DNA, the CDR3 is TGTGCCAGCACCCTAGCAGGGCGGGAGCAGTACTTC.

This clonotype has a single count. The J gene is TRBJ2-3, the V gene TRBV2, with 9 bases that match TRBD2. The CDR3 is made up of 14 amino acids. The trim removed 6 bases at V and 2 bases at J, leaving 3 bases unmatched. Germline V gives CDR1 SNHLY, CDR2 FYNNEI. This CDR3 reads CASRRTSDTDTQYF. CDR3 in DNA: TGTGCCAGCAGACGGACTAGCGACACAGATACGCAGTATTTT.

The chain is built from TRBV6-2 or TRBV6-3 and TRBJ2-1, with no clear D. V was trimmed by 2 bases and J by 5 bases, leaving 7 bases between them. CDR1 and CDR2 from the germline V gene are MNHEY and SVGEGT. The CDR3 sequence is 13 residues long. In nucleotides, the CDR3 is TGTGCCAGCAGTTACAGCCCAGACAATGAGCAGTTCTTC. This translates into CASSYSPDNEQFF.

The sample holds many counts of this clonotype. The chain carries TRBV4-2 and TRBJ1-1, with D tentatively TRBD1 (6 bases). The V end lost 0 bases, the J end lost 2 bases, and 7 bases lay between the germline ends. The CDR3 is 14 amino acids. Germline V gene data show CDR1 as LGHNA and CDR2 as YNFKEQ. CDR3 in amino acids: CASSQETGNTEAFF. CDR3 nucleotide sequence: TGTGCCAGCAGCCAAGAGACAGGCAACACTGAAGCTTTCTTT.

At least ten counts were recorded for this clonotype. The chain links TRBV24-1 to TRBJ2-2; D uncertain. V lost 5 bases, J lost 4 bases, and 7 bases lay in between. This CDR3 is 13 amino acids long. The V gene's germline CDR1 is KGHDR and CDR2 SFDVKD. The CDR3 is CATSVHTTGELFF. CDR3 in DNA: TGTGCCACCAGTGTCCATACCACCGGGGAGCTGTTTTTT.

V and J are TRBV24-1 and TRBJ1-2; D not resolved. V lost 0 bases and J 4 bases, leaving 17 bases between the germline ends. Germline V lookup: CDR1 KGHDR, CDR2 SFDVKD. The CDR3 has 17 amino acids. As DNA, the CDR3 is TGTGCCACCAGTGATTTGACGGGAAACAGCCCTATCTATGGCTACACCTTC. Its protein product is CATSDLTGNSPIYGYTF.

This clonotype came up many times. CDR3 protein: CASSSQTSSDTQYF. The DNA of the CDR3 is TGCGCCAGCAGCTCACAGACTAGTTCAGATACGCAGTATTTT. The V and J genes are TRBV5-1 and TRBJ2-3; weak D call: TRBD2 (6 bases). This CDR3 contains 14 residues. In germline, CDR1 is SGHRS, CDR2 YFSETQ. V lost 3 bases, J lost 4 bases, and 12 bases lay in between.

At least ten counts were recorded for this clonotype. The chain has TRBV29-1 and TRBJ2-5, with D possibly being TRBD1 or TRBD2 (5 bases each). V lost 0 bases and J 7 bases, leaving 12 bases between the germline ends. The CDR3 loop spans 13 amino acids. From germline, CDR1 is SQVTM and CDR2 ANQGSEA. Here the CDR3 reads CSVEDSGGWTQYF. The CDR3 DNA reads as TGCAGCGTTGAAGATTCTGGGGGTTGGACCCAGTACTTC.

A few counts support this clonotype. This rearrangement joins TRBV10-3 to TRBJ2-3; D gene uncertain. CDR1 and CDR2 (germline): ENHRY, SYGVKD. CDR3 length: 17 amino acids. The ends were cut back, 2 bases at V and 5 bases at J, with 20 bases in the middle. CDR3 DNA sequence: TGTGCCATCAGTGAGCCCTCGGCCGCGGATGGCGGAGATACGCAGTATTTT. Its translation is CAISEPSAADGGDTQYF.

This rearrangement joins TRBV4-1 to TRBJ1-1; 8 bases agree with TRBD1. This CDR3 comprises 15 residues. V lost 1 base, J lost 6 bases, and 7 bases stayed unmatched. The germline CDR1 and CDR2 sequences are MGHRA and YSYEKL. For the CDR3, the DNA is TGCGCCAGCAGCCAAGCCCCAGGGGGCGCCCCTGAAGCTTTCTTT. Its translation is CASSQAPGGAPEAFF.

The V and J genes are TRBV4-3 and TRBJ2-7, with unresolved D. The CDR3 has 16 amino acids. CDR1 and CDR2 (germline): LGHNA, YSLEER. The ends were cut back, 3 bases at V and 0 bases at J, with 15 bases in the middle. CDR3 loop: CASSHPPRESSYEQYF. In nucleotides, the CDR3 is TGCGCCAGCAGCCACCCTCCCCGTGAGAGCTCCTACGAGCAGTACTTC.

V gene TRBV5-1 combines with J gene TRBJ2-1, with 8 bases matching TRBD2. With V trimmed by 3 bases and J by 5 bases, 13 bases remained unmatched. In germline, CDR1 is SGHRS, CDR2 YFSETQ. The CDR3 contains 17 residues. For the CDR3, the DNA is TGCGCCAGCAGCTGGCTGTACTTAGCGGGGCTCAACAATGAGCAGTTCTTC. Translated: CASSWLYLAGLNNEQFF.